The TCR beta chain under discussion was sequenced for a study of graft-versus-host responses after intestinal transplantation. Study details: After anti-thymocyte globulin induction, recipients took tacrolimus and steroids for around three years.

TCRdb's copy holds only in-frame clones and misses some; the assay was immunoSEQ multiplex PCR. The sample gives 45,000 to 60,000 clones, around 96% of which show up once; under 0.25% is in the top ten. General study results and limits: Maximum circulating GvH clone levels tracked with early post-transplant HvG decreases. The recipient marrow held GvH clones, and some of them showed up first in ileum or blood.

This clone was seen once. Its target is unknown. Specimen: unstimulated CD8+ T cells sorted from spleen or lymph node cells, collected before transplant. This TCR was sampled from a human donor who was the organ donor for an intestinal transplant.

CDR3 sequence (DNA): TGTGCCAGCAGTTTATCTAGCGGGGAAAGGTCCTACGAGCAGTACTTC. Translated: CASSLSSGERSYEQYF. The chain recombines TRBV27 with TRBJ2-7; 8 bases are a match to TRBD2. CDR3 size: 16 residues. Germline V gene data show CDR1 as MNHEY and CDR2 as SMNVEV (reference sequence). J lost 1 base, V lost 0 bases, and 5 bases had no gene match.